Below, 18 T cell receptor beta chains from the same sample are listed, as sequenced in a study of regulatory T cells. Their cognate antigens are unknown. Primers: 52 TRBV forward and 13 TRBJ reverse. Sequencing used immunoSEQ multiplex PCR; TCRdb keeps in-frame clones, though not all of them. Of approximately 29,000 clones in the sample, over 85% were seen once. General study points: In CD3G-deficient patients, conventional CD4+ T cells were enriched for hydrophobic CDR3 residues at positions 6 and 7.

Sequencing used conventional CD4+ T cells sorted from blood. The source is a child aged 2-15 years with CD3G deficiency.

In regard to this clone: In the same sample, other DNA sequences code for this CDR3. The rearrangement joins TRBV5-1 to TRBJ2-7; D is undetermined. The CDR3 runs to 13 residues. From germline, CDR1 is SGHRS and CDR2 YFSETQ. Trimming pared 4 bases from V and 0 bases from J, leaving 8 bases between. The CDR3 DNA follows: TGCGCCAGCAGCCCTGGGTCCTCCTACGAGCAGTACTTC. Protein: CASSPGSSYEQYF.

The chain combines TRBV28 with TRBJ2-5, with no clear D. TRBJ2-7 explains the end of the DNA better; the J call may be wrong. CDR1 and CDR2 (germline): MDHEN, SYDVKM. The CDR3 length is 12 residues. The CDR3 coding sequence is TGTGCCAGCAGCCGCGGCGGCTACGAGCAGTACTTC. Residues: CASSRGGYEQYF.

This clone was recorded a few times. The chain combines TRBV28 with TRBJ2-7; tentative D call: TRBD1 (6 bases). V was trimmed by 7 bases and J by 3 bases, leaving 19 bases between them. The CDR3 runs 15 residues. From germline, CDR1 is MDHEN and CDR2 SYDVKM. CDR3 sequence: CASKSRGRGGYEQYF. The DNA for the CDR3 is TGTGCCAGCAAGTCCCGGGGCAGGGGCGGCTACGAGCAGTACTTC.

This clone came up once. V and J are TRBV5-1 and TRBJ2-3; possibly TRBD2 for D (5 bases). Looked up from germline, CDR1 is SGHRS and CDR2 is YFSETQ. V gave up 4 bases and J gave up 0 bases, with 18 bases separating them. The CDR3 spans 17 residues. The CDR3 DNA is TGCGCCAGCAGCCGAGGAGGAGGTGGCGGGAGCACAGATACGCAGTATTTT. It codes for CASSRGGGGGSTDTQYF.

This chain joins TRBV10-3 and TRBJ2-2; no clear D gene. V lost 4 bases, J lost 4 bases, and 4 bases lay in between. Per germline, CDR1 ENHRY and CDR2 SYGVKD. This CDR3 region has 12 residues. CDR3 protein: CAISVGTGELFF. CDR3 bases: TGTGCCATCAGTGTCGGCACCGGGGAGCTGTTTTTT.

The chain has TRBV6-1 and TRBJ1-1; tentative D call: TRBD1 (5 bases). Germline CDR1 and CDR2: MNHNS and SASEGT. The CDR3 sequence is 13 residues long. The V end was cut by 5 bases, the J end by 7 bases, with 14 bases between. CDR3 in amino acids: CASSQGVGIEAFF. The CDR3 nucleotides are TGTGCCAGCAGTCAAGGGGTAGGGATTGAAGCTTTCTTT.

DNA for the CDR3: TGTGCCAGCAGTTTCGGGGACAGGGGTATCAATGAGCAGTTCTTC. Protein sequence: CASSFGDRGINEQFF. The V call is TRBV28, the J call TRBJ2-1; 10 bases map to TRBD1. The CDR3 sequence is 15 residues long. Germline CDR1 MDHEN, CDR2 SYDVKM. V shed 3 bases, J shed 6 bases, and the junction held 5 bases outside the gene matches.

The V call is TRBV7-8, the J call TRBJ2-7, with 7 bases fitting TRBD1. In germline, CDR1 is SGHVS, CDR2 FQNEAQ. The CDR3 spans 17 residues. Losses at the gene ends were 5 bases for V and 3 bases for J; bases not matched to a gene: 16. CDR3 DNA sequence: TGTGCCAGCAGCAGTGATCCGGGACAGCTGAGGAGCTACGAGCAGTACTTC. It specifies CASSSDPGQLRSYEQYF.

This rearrangement joins TRBV7-9 to TRBJ1-1; possibly TRBD1 for D (6 bases). CDR3 length: 13 amino acids. V shed 6 bases and J shed 1 base, with 9 bases lying between them. Germline V gene lookup returns CDR1 SEHNR and CDR2 FQNEAQ (reference sequence). DNA of the CDR3: TGTGCCAGCAGTCAACAGGGGAACACTGAAGCTTTCTTT. Translation: CASSQQGNTEAFF.

This chain uses TRBV28 with TRBJ2-7, with D possibly TRBD1 on 5 matching bases. Trimming took 6 bases from V and 4 from J, leaving 16 bases between them. This CDR3 contains 14 residues. The germline gives CDR1 MDHEN, CDR2 SYDVKM. The CDR3 loop is CASRGGKGLYEQYF. The CDR3 DNA reads as TGTGCCAGCAGGGGCGGTAAGGGGTTGTACGAGCAGTACTTC.

The chain employs TRBV28 and TRBJ1-1; D perhaps matches TRBD1 (6 bases). V lost 6 bases to trimming and J lost 0 bases, with 11 bases between them. CDR3 length equals 14 residues. Germline CDR1 is MDHEN and CDR2 is SYDVKM. The CDR3 coding sequence is TGTGCCAGCAGCACCGACAGGATGAACACTGAAGCTTTCTTT. As protein: CASSTDRMNTEAFF.

The chain combines TRBV18 with TRBJ2-2; D uncertain. Trimming left V 1 base short and J 5 bases short, with 5 bases between. Germline V gives CDR1 KGHSH, CDR2 LQKENI. The CDR3 length is 13 residues. The CDR3 bases are TGTGCCAGCTCACCACAGAGGACCGGGGAGCTGTTTTTT. It is translated as CASSPQRTGELFF.

The chain uses TRBV19 and TRBJ2-1, with 7 bases matching TRBD1. Germline CDR1 reads LNHDA; CDR2 reads SQIVND (reference sequence). With V trimmed by 8 bases and J by 6 bases, 7 bases remained unmatched. The CDR3 is 13 amino acids. The chain's CDR3 is CASSKTGVNEQFF. As DNA, the CDR3 is TGTGCCAGTTCTAAAACAGGGGTCAATGAGCAGTTCTTC.

The rearrangement uses TRBV7-9 and TRBJ2-1; TRBD1 might be the D (5 bases). Between the trimmed V and J ends, which lost 3 bases and 8 bases, there was a span of 11 bases. Germline V gives CDR1 SEHNR, CDR2 FQNEAQ (reference sequence). This CDR3 has 13 amino acids. DNA for the CDR3: TGTGCCAGCAGCTTGGGGCTATCCCATGAGCAGTTCTTC. Its protein is CASSLGLSHEQFF.

The count of this clone is one. V usage is TRBV19 and J usage is TRBJ2-6; D gene ambiguous. V was clipped by 8 bases and J by 0 bases, with 5 bases between them. From germline, CDR1 is LNHDA and CDR2 SQIVND (reference sequence). This CDR3 is built from 13 residues. CDR3 in DNA: TGTGCCAGTGGAATCTCTGGGGCCAACGTCCTGACTTTC. Protein product: CASGISGANVLTF. The entire variable domain, with the rest obtained from reference TRBV19 and TRBJ2-6, is as follows: DGGITQSPKYLFRKEGQNVTLSCEQNLNHDAMYWYRQDPGQGLRLIYYSQIVNDFQKGDIAEGYSVSREKKESFPLTVTSAQKNPTAFYLCASGISGANVLTFGAGSRLTVL.

V is TRBV28 and J is TRBJ2-6; the D is unclear. This CDR3 is 16 amino acids long. V was clipped by 6 bases and J by 0 bases, with 12 bases between them. Germline V CDR1 and CDR2: MDHEN, SYDVKM. CDR3 coding DNA: TGTGCCAGCAGCTGGTCGGGTATCTCTGGGGCCAACGTCCTGACTTTC. Its translation is CASSWSGISGANVLTF.

This clone was seen once. V and J are TRBV28 and TRBJ2-1; D unclear. Germline CDR1 MDHEN, CDR2 SYDVKM. The CDR3 spans 12 residues. Trimming took off 10 bases at V and 1 base at J, with 8 bases between the two ends. CDR3 nucleotides: TGTGCCACTTCGGTGTCCTACAATGAGCAGTTCTTC. It is translated as CATSVSYNEQFF.

The chain uses TRBV30 and TRBJ2-3; no clear D. Germline values: CDR1 GTSNPN, CDR2 SVGIG (reference sequence). V was clipped by 0 bases and J by 6 bases, with 4 bases between them. There are 11 residues in the CDR3. DNA for the CDR3: TGTGCCTGGAGTGTACGGGATACGCAGTATTTT. Translation gives CAWSVRDTQYF.